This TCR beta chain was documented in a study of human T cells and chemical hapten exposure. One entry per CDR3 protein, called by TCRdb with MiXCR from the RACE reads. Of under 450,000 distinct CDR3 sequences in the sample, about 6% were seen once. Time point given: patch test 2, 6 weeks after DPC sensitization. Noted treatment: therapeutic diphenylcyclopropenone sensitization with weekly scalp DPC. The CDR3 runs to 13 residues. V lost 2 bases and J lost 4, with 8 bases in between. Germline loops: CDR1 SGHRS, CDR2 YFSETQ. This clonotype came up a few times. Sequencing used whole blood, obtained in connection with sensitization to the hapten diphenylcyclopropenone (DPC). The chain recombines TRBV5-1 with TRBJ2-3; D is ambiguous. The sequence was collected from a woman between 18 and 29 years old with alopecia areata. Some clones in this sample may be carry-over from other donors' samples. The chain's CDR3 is CASSFPQADTQYF. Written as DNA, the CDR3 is TGCGCCAGCAGCTTTCCCCAGGCAGATACGCAGTATTTT.